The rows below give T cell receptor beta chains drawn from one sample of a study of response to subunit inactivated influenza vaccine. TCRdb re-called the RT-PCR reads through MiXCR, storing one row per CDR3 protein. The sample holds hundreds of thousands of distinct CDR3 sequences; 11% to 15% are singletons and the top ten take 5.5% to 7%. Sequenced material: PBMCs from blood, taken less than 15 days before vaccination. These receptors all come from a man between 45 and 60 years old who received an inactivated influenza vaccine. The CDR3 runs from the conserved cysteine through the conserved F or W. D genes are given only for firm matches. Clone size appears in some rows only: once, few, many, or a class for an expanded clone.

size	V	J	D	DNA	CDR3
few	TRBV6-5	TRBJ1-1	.	TGTGCCAGCAGTTACATCGGGGGAAACACTGAAGCTTTCTTT	CASSYIGGNTEAFF
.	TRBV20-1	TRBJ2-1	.	TGCAGTGCGGAGAGGGGTAATGAGCAGTTCTTC	CSAERGNEQFF
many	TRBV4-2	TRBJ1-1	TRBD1	TGTGCCAGCAGCCGAAGGACAGGGATGAACACTGAAGCTTTCTTT	CASSRRTGMNTEAFF
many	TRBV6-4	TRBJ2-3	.	TGTGCCACCCTCCGGGACTGGCTCACAGATACGCAGTATTTT	CATLRDWLTDTQYF
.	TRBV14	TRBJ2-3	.	TGTGCCAGCAGCCCCCTCACGAGATCCGGGCCTTCAGATACGCAGTATTTT	CASSPLTRSGPSDTQYF
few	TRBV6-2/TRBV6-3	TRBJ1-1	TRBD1	TGTGCCAGCAGTTACGAGGGGGCGGTGAACACTGAAGCTTTCTTT	CASSYEGAVNTEAFF
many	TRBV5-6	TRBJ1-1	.	TGTGCCAGCAGCCCGTGGGACGGTGAAGCTTTCTTT	CASSPWDGEAFF
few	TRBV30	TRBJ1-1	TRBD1	TGTGCCTGGGCGAGACAGGGTGAAGCTTTCTTT	CAWARQGEAFF
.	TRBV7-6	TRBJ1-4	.	TGTGCCAGCAGCTTAGCGCGAATGGTCGACGGCCCCCAGGGAAAACTGTTTTTT	CASSLARMVDGPQGKLFF
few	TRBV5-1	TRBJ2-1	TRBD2	TGCGCCAGCAGCGAGGGACTAGGGAATGAGCAGTTCTTC	CASSEGLGNEQFF
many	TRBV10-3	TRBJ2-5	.	TGTGCCATCAGTGAAGATCTTGGGCAGATGCAAGAGACCCAGTACTTC	CAISEDLGQMQETQYF
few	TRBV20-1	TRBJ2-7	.	TGCAGTGCTATTGGGCCTTCCAAAGAGCAGTACTTC	CSAIGPSKEQYF
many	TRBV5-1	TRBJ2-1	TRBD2	TGCGCCAGCAGCTTGACGGGGACTAGCTTATACAATGAGCAGTTCTTC	CASSLTGTSLYNEQFF
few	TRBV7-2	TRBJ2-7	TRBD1	TGTGCCAGCAGACTACAGGGGGCACTCTACGAGCAGTACTTC	CASRLQGALYEQYF
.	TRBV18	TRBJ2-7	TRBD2	TGTGCCAGCTCACCTAACCAGGGAGGGAGCGGCTCCTACGAGCAGTACTTC	CASSPNQGGSGSYEQYF
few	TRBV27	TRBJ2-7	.	TGTGCCAGCAGTTTAAAGGAGTGGACGGAGCAGTACTTC	CASSLKEWTEQYF
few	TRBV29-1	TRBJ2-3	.	TGCAGCGTTGAACCACAGGAGTCTAGCACAGATACGCAGTATTTT	CSVEPQESSTDTQYF
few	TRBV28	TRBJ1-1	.	TGTGCCAGCAGCACAATCAGGGAGGTGGACACTGAAGCTTTCTTT	CASSTIREVDTEAFF
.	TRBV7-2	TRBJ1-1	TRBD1	TGTGCCTGCAGCTTCGGACAGGGCGGCACTGAAGCTTTCTTT	CACSFGQGGTEAFF
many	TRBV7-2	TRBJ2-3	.	TGTGCCAGCAGCTTACTTCGCGATACGCAGTATTTT	CASSLLRDTQYF
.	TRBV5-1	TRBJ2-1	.	TGCGCCAGCAGCCCCGAACAGGGCCACTATGAGCAGTTCTTC	CASSPEQGHYEQFF
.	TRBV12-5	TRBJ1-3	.	TGTGCTAGTGGTTTGAAAGTTTTTGGAAACACCATATATTTT	CASGLKVFGNTIYF
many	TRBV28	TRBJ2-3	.	TGTGCCAGCAGTCCCGACGGGCGGGGTACGCAGTATTTT	CASSPDGRGTQYF
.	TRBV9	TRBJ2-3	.	TGTGCCAGCAGCGTCGATCGCACGCAGTATTTT	CASSVDRTQYF
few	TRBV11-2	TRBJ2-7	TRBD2	TGTGCCAGCAGCTTAGAGGGACTAGGGGCATCCGAGCAGTACTTC	CASSLEGLGASEQYF
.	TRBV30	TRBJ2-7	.	TGTGCCTGGAGTCTCGAACTCTCGAGATCACAGCAGTACTTC	CAWSLELSRSQQYF
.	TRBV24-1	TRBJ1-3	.	TGTGCCACCAGTGATCCCGTGAAGTCTGGAAACACCATATATTTT	CATSDPVKSGNTIYF
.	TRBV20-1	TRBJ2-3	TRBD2	TGCAGTGCTCATCGACGACTAGCGGGAAGCACAGATACGCAGTATTTT	CSAHRRLAGSTDTQYF
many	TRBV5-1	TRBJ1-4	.	TGCGCCAGCCGAATAGACCCCAATGAAAAACTGTTTTTT	CASRIDPNEKLFF
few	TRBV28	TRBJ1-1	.	TGTGCCAGCAGTGCCGACAGACCGAACACTGAAGCTTTCTTT	CASSADRPNTEAFF
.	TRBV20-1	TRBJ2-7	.	TGCAGTGCTAGAGATCCTACCGCCAGCACCTACGAGCAGTACTTC	CSARDPTASTYEQYF
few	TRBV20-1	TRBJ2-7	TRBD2	TGCAGTGCTAGAGATGGACCCCCTAGACTAGCGGGGAACTATTACGAGCAGTACTTC	CSARDGPPRLAGNYYEQYF
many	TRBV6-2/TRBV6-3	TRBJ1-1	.	TGTGCCAGCAGTTATAGGTACGGACCTGAAGCTTTCTTT	CASSYRYGPEAFF